A single sample is the source of the 17 T cell receptor beta chains below, sequenced in a study of blood T cell repertoires in COVID-19. Produced via immunoSEQ multiplex PCR; TCRdb's table is partial and in-frame only. The sample includes approximately 270,000 clones, 80% to 90% seen only once; the top ten take 4% to 4.5%. Sequencing was performed on PBMCs or T cells enriched from blood (not recorded which). These receptor sequences come from a woman in her twenties or thirties who had recovered from COVID-19.

The rearrangement links TRBV18 to TRBJ1-2, with D tentatively TRBD1 (5 bases). The V end lost 2 bases, the J end lost 3 bases, and 13 bases lay between the germline ends. The CDR3 covers 15 residues. Per germline, CDR1 KGHSH and CDR2 LQKENI. CDR3 loop: CASSPTRATDYGYTF. Here the CDR3 DNA reads TGTGCCAGCTCACCAACACGCGCGACAGACTATGGCTACACCTTC. Looking up the rest from reference TRBV18 and TRBJ1-2 gives the full variable domain: NAGVMQNPRHLVRRRGQEARLRCSPMKGHSHVYWYRQLPEEGLKFMVYLQKENIIDESGMPKERFSAEFPKEGPSILRIQQVVRGDSAAYFCASSPTRATDYGYTFGSGTRLTVV.

The V gene is TRBV28, the J gene TRBJ1-1; D is unclear. V was shortened by 3 bases and J by 6 bases, with 11 bases between the two germline ends. This CDR3 is built from 13 residues. Per the germline V gene, CDR1 is MDHEN and CDR2 is SYDVKM. CDR3 in DNA: TGTGCCAGCAGTTTGGTCCCTAACGCTGAAGCTTTCTTT. Its translation is CASSLVPNAEAFF. The full variable domain, completed using reference TRBV28 and TRBJ1-1, is DVKVTQSSRYLVKRTGEKVFLECVQDMDHENMFWYRQDPGLGLRLIYFSYDVKMKEKGDIPEGYSVSREKKERFSLILESASTNQTSMYLCASSLVPNAEAFFGQGTRLTVV.

This clone was picked up one time. The V call is TRBV10-2, the J call TRBJ2-1; 11 nucleotides agree with TRBD2. The V segment lost 10 bases and the J segment 8 bases; nucleotides outside the gene matches: 22. Looked up from germline, CDR1 is WSHSY and CDR2 is SAAADI. The CDR3 runs to 18 residues. The CDR3 spells CATSSSLLAGAVGDEQFF. In DNA, the CDR3 is TGCGCCACTTCCTCCTCTCTACTAGCGGGAGCGGTGGGTGATGAGCAGTTCTTC.

The gene calls are TRBV28 and TRBJ1-3, with D unresolved. The germline V gene encodes CDR1 MDHEN and CDR2 SYDVKM. With 3 bases removed from V and 0 bases from J, the gap between germline ends came to 12 bases. CDR3 size: 16 residues. CDR3 residues: CASSLADYFSGNTIYF. The CDR3 DNA is TGTGCCAGCAGTTTGGCGGACTATTTCTCTGGAAACACCATATATTTT.

This clone has just a few counts. V and J are TRBV6-4 and TRBJ2-1, with 9 positions matching TRBD2. With 5 bases clipped from V and 4 bases from J, the junction kept 9 bases outside the gene matches. Germline CDR1 is MRHNA and CDR2 is SNTAGT. The length of the CDR3 is 16 residues. CDR3 sequence: CASSSSSSGDYNEQFF. In nucleotides, the CDR3 is TGTGCCAGCAGTTCGTCCTCTAGCGGGGATTACAATGAGCAGTTCTTC.

This chain links TRBV11-2 with TRBJ2-1; TRBD2 might be the D (6 bases). V was clipped by 3 bases and J by 8 bases, with 14 bases between them. CDR1 and CDR2 from the germline V gene are SGHAT and FQNNGV. CDR3 length equals 14 residues. Written as DNA, the CDR3 is TGTGCCAGCAGCTTTACGTCGGGGGTAGATGAGCAGTTCTTC. Residues: CASSFTSGVDEQFF.

V is TRBV19 and J is TRBJ1-1, with D unclear. The V gene lost 6 bases and the J gene lost 6 bases, with 17 bases spanning the gap. The CDR3 is 14 amino acids. Germline CDR1 and CDR2: LNHDA and SQIVND (reference sequence). The CDR3 DNA follows: TGTGCCAGTAGCGAGCGGGCCGCCCCGGCTGAAGCTTTCTTT. This translates into CASSERAAPAEAFF. The entire variable domain, with the rest obtained from reference TRBV19 and TRBJ1-1, is as follows: DGGITQSPKYLFRKEGQNVTLSCEQNLNHDAMYWYRQDPGQGLRLIYYSQIVNDFQKGDIAEGYSVSREKKESFPLTVTSAQKNPTAFYLCASSERAAPAEAFFGQGTRLTVV.

This clone was counted a single time. The chain joins TRBV7-9 to TRBJ2-5; D not resolved. The V end was cut by 5 bases, the J end by 3 bases, with 19 bases between. The CDR3 totals 16 residues. Germline V gene lookup returns CDR1 SEHNR and CDR2 FQNEAQ (reference sequence). Written as DNA, the CDR3 is TGTGCCAGCAGCGAGCCCCCTAACATAGGAGAAGAGACCCAGTACTTC. Encoded protein: CASSEPPNIGEETQYF.

The gene calls are TRBV28 and TRBJ1-5; D uncertain. Per the germline V gene, CDR1 is MDHEN and CDR2 is SYDVKM. The CDR3 length is 14 residues. Deletions cut 7 bases from V and 1 base from J, with 11 bases between. The CDR3 sequence is CASTPFRSNQPQHF. The CDR3 DNA follows: TGTGCCAGCACCCCATTTAGAAGCAATCAGCCCCAGCATTTT.

The rearrangement uses TRBV28 and TRBJ2-1; TRBD2 matches at 14 bases. V lost 5 bases, J lost 7 bases, and 7 bases stayed unmatched. Germline V gene data show CDR1 as MDHEN and CDR2 as SYDVKM. The CDR3 totals 16 residues. The CDR3 reads CASSPTSGRALNEQFF. The CDR3 nucleotides read TGTGCCAGCAGTCCGACTAGCGGGAGGGCTTTAAATGAGCAGTTCTTC.

V gene TRBV6-5 combines with J gene TRBJ1-1; perhaps TRBD1 as D (6 bases). CDR3 length: 13 residues. V lost 4 bases and J lost 1, with 7 bases in between. The V gene's germline CDR1 is MNHEY and CDR2 SVGAGI. Here the CDR3 reads CASSWGQNTEAFF. Written as DNA, the CDR3 is TGTGCCAGCAGTTGGGGACAGAACACTGAAGCTTTCTTT.

This chain joins TRBV9 and TRBJ2-7, with 7 bases that match TRBD2. Per the germline V gene, CDR1 is SGDLS and CDR2 is YYNGEE. This CDR3 has 14 amino acids. V was clipped by 4 bases and J by 2 bases; unmatched bases: 6. The CDR3 loop is CASSRSGITYEQYF. Written as DNA, the CDR3 is TGTGCCAGCAGCAGGAGCGGGATCACCTACGAGCAGTACTTC.

The rearrangement joins TRBV6-5 to TRBJ2-3; TRBD1 matches 8 bases. With 4 bases clipped from V and 2 bases from J, the junction kept 5 bases outside the gene matches. Germline CDR1 MNHEY, CDR2 SVGAGI. The CDR3 contains 15 residues. DNA of the CDR3: TGTGCCAGCAGTTTAACGACAGGGGTCACAGATACGCAGTATTTT. Translating gives CASSLTTGVTDTQYF.

In this sample, this clone turned up once. The J gene is TRBJ2-7, the V gene TRBV14; D gene uncertain. Germline loops: CDR1 SGHDN, CDR2 FVKESK. The CDR3 runs 15 residues. V was trimmed by 4 bases and J by 4 bases, leaving 17 bases between them. In DNA form, the CDR3 reads TGTGCCAGCAGCCCCAGTCCCAGGCAATTTTACGAGCAGTACTTC. Translating gives CASSPSPRQFYEQYF.

V gene TRBV7-9 combines with J gene TRBJ2-7; the match to TRBD1 covers 9 bases. The CDR3 is 13 amino acids. J lost 6 bases, V lost 3 bases, and 3 bases had no gene match. Germline V gene lookup returns CDR1 SEHNR and CDR2 FQNEAQ (reference sequence). CDR3: CASSLSDRGEQYF. The CDR3 DNA follows: TGTGCCAGCAGCTTGTCGGACAGGGGCGAGCAGTACTTC.

The rearrangement joins TRBV6-6 to TRBJ1-1; the D is unclear. The V and J ends lost 0 bases and 5 bases respectively, with 7 bases between them. The CDR3 covers 13 residues. Germline V gene lookup returns CDR1 MNHNY and CDR2 SVGAGI (reference sequence). Here the CDR3 DNA reads TGTGCCAGCAGTTACTCGAAAGAGACTGAAGCTTTCTTT. The encoded protein is CASSYSKETEAFF.

The rearrangement uses TRBV19 and TRBJ2-1; D remains ambiguous. The CDR3 runs to 13 residues. V lost 6 bases and J lost 10, with 16 bases in between. Germline V gene lookup returns CDR1 LNHDA and CDR2 SQIVND (reference sequence). In DNA form, the CDR3 reads TGTGCCAGTAGAACACAAGGCGGAAACGAGCAGTTCTTC. It codes for CASRTQGGNEQFF.